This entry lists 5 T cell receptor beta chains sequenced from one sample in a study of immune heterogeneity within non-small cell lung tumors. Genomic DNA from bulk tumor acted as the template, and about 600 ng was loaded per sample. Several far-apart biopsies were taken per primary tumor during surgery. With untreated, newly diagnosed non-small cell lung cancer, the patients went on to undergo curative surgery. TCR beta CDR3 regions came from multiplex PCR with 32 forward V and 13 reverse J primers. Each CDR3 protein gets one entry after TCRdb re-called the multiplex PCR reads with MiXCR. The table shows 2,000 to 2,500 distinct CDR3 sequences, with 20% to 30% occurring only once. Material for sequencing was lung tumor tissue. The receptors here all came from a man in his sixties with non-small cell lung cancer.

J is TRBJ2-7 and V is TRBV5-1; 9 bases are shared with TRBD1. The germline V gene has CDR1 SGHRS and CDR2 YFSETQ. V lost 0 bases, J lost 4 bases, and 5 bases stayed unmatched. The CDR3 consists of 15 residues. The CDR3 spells CASSLGGQGRYEQYF. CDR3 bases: TGCGCCAGCAGCTTGGGGGGACAGGGACGTTACGAGCAGTACTTC.

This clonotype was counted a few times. The CDR3 DNA is TGTGCCAGCAGCTTATCATCAGTCTCTGAGCAGTTCTTC. Translation gives CASSLSSVSEQFF. This sequence joins TRBV7-2 and TRBJ2-1; no clear D. Trimming took 2 bases from V and 9 from J, leaving 11 bases between them. This CDR3 has 13 amino acids. The V gene's germline CDR1 is SGHTA and CDR2 FQGNSA. Filled out from reference TRBV7-2 and TRBJ2-1, the complete variable domain reads GAGVSQSPSNKVTEKGKDVELRCDPISGHTALYWYRQSLGQGLEFLIYFQGNSAPDKSGLPSDRFSAERTGGSVSTLTIQRTQQEDSAVYLCASSLSSVSEQFFGPGTRLTVL.

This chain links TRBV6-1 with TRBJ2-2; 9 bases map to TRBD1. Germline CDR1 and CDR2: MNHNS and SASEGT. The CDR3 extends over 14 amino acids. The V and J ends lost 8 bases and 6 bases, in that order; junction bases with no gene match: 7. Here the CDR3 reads CASLGQGHAGELFF. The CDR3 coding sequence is TGTGCCAGCCTGGGACAGGGTCACGCCGGGGAGCTGTTTTTT.

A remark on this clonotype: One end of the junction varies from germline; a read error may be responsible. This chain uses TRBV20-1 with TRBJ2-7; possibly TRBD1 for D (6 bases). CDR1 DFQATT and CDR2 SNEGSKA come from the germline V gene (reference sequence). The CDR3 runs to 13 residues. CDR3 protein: CSASAGVGYEQHF. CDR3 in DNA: TGCAGTGCTAGTGCAGGGGTAGGCTACGAGCAGCACTTC.

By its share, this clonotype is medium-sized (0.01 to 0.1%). The chain's CDR3 is CASSRGLGPQHF. The CDR3 DNA follows: TGTGCCAGCAGCAGGGGCCTTGGGCCCCAGCATTTT. V gene TRBV2 combines with J gene TRBJ1-5; perhaps TRBD1 as D (6 bases). With 6 bases removed from V and 9 bases from J, the gap between germline ends came to 12 bases. The CDR3 has 12 amino acids. CDR1 is SNHLY and CDR2 is FYNNEI in the germline V gene.